Listed here are 11 T cell receptor beta chains from one sample, sequenced in a study of OX40 agonist ivuxolimab in advanced cancers. Libraries were prepared by immunoSEQ multiplex PCR; TCRdb keeps only in-frame clonotypes and omits some of them. The data show some 54,000 clones, 86% seen once. The specimen was CD4+ or CD8+ T cells sorted from blood, collected in a trial of the OX40 agonist ivuxolimab. The receptor source for this set is an adult with an advanced solid tumor such as melanoma, head and neck, liver or kidney cancer.

This CDR3 is CASEGFNEQFF. The CDR3 DNA follows: TGTGCCAGCGAAGGGTTCAATGAGCAGTTCTTC. The rearrangement joins TRBV7-2 to TRBJ2-1; D call uncertain. This CDR3 contains 11 residues. The ends were cut back, 8 bases at V and 6 bases at J, with 8 bases in the middle. The V gene's germline CDR1 is SGHTA and CDR2 FQGNSA.

The J gene is TRBJ1-3, the V gene TRBV9; tentative D call: TRBD1 (6 bases). Germline CDR1 SGDLS, CDR2 YYNGEE. The CDR3 runs to 16 residues. V dropped 0 bases and J dropped 0 bases, with 10 bases sitting between them. CDR3 loop: CASSVGTADSGNTIYF. CDR3 nucleotides: TGTGCCAGCAGCGTAGGGACAGCAGACTCTGGAAACACCATATATTTT.

The rearrangement joins TRBV18 to TRBJ1-2; D may be TRBD1 (6 bases). Germline V CDR1 and CDR2: KGHSH, LQKENI. Trimming left V 3 bases short and J 4 bases short, with 9 bases between. CDR3 length: 13 amino acids. CDR3 DNA sequence: TGTGCCAGCTCACCCGACAGGCCCTATGGCTACACCTTC. It codes for CASSPDRPYGYTF.

This rearrangement joins TRBV2 to TRBJ1-2, with 7 bases matching TRBD1. The J segment lost 6 bases and the V segment lost 3 bases, leaving 7 bases of the junction unmatched. CDR3 length equals 14 residues. From germline, CDR1 is SNHLY and CDR2 FYNNEI. The DNA for the CDR3 is TGTGCCAGCAGTGATACGGGCAGGGGGGATGGCTACACCTTC. It is translated as CASSDTGRGDGYTF.

This chain links TRBV12-5 with TRBJ1-5; 7 nucleotides agree with TRBD1. Losses at the gene ends were 5 bases for V and 11 bases for J; bases not matched to a gene: 3. CDR1 LGHNT and CDR2 FRNRAP come from the germline V gene. The CDR3 consists of 11 residues. DNA for the CDR3: TGTGCTAGTGGTAGAACAGGGGCCCAGCATTTT. It specifies CASGRTGAQHF.

The chain recombines TRBV6-5 with TRBJ1-1; no clear D gene. This CDR3 has 14 amino acids. The germline V and J ends were trimmed by 8 bases and 6 bases, with 19 bases remaining between them. Germline lookup yields CDR1 MNHEY and CDR2 SVGAGI. CDR3 region: CASSSPRGRSEAFF. CDR3 DNA: TGTGCCAGCTCCTCCCCCAGAGGGAGGTCTGAAGCTTTCTTT.

The rearrangement joins TRBV4-1 to TRBJ1-2; 7 bases map to TRBD1. The germline CDR1 and CDR2 sequences are MGHRA and YSYEKL. The length of the CDR3 is 14 residues. V shed 0 bases, J shed 5 bases, and the junction held 3 bases outside the gene matches. The CDR3 bases are TGCGCCAGCAGCCAAGACAGGGGGAGTTATGGCTACACCTTC. Amino acid sequence: CASSQDRGSYGYTF.

The CDR3 loop reads CASSFRGAEAFF. In nucleotides, the CDR3 is TGTGCCAGCAGCTTTCGGGGGGCGGAAGCTTTCTTT. V usage is TRBV11-3 and J usage is TRBJ1-1; D possibly corresponds to TRBD1 (6 bases). The V and J ends lost 3 bases and 8 bases respectively, with 10 bases between them. The CDR3 runs 12 residues. The germline V gene encodes CDR1 SGHNT and CDR2 YENEEA.

The chain joins TRBV5-6 to TRBJ2-5; a weak D match, TRBD1 (6 bases). This CDR3 contains 14 residues. Germline CDR1 SGHDT, CDR2 YYEEEE. V was cut by 1 base and J by 6 bases, with 13 bases left in between. The CDR3 sequence: CASSLSGVRQTQYF. The CDR3 DNA follows: TGTGCCAGCAGCTTGTCAGGGGTGAGACAGACCCAGTACTTC.

This clone was seen once. The CDR3 protein is CAISEIGGGYEQYF. For the CDR3, the DNA is TGTGCCATCAGTGAGATTGGCGGGGGCTACGAGCAGTACTTC. The chain employs TRBV10-3 and TRBJ2-7, with TRBD2 identical over 7 bases. V shed 2 bases and J 3 bases; nucleotides not matched to a gene: 4. Germline CDR1 is ENHRY and CDR2 is SYGVKD. The CDR3 has 14 amino acids.

The chain uses TRBV21-1 and TRBJ1-6. TRBV21-1 is assigned pseudogene status. The CDR3 is 15 amino acids. CDR3 protein: CASHGPGACNSPLHF. The CDR3 DNA sequence: TGTGCCAGCCACGGACCGGGGGCCTGTAATTCACCCCTCCACTTT.